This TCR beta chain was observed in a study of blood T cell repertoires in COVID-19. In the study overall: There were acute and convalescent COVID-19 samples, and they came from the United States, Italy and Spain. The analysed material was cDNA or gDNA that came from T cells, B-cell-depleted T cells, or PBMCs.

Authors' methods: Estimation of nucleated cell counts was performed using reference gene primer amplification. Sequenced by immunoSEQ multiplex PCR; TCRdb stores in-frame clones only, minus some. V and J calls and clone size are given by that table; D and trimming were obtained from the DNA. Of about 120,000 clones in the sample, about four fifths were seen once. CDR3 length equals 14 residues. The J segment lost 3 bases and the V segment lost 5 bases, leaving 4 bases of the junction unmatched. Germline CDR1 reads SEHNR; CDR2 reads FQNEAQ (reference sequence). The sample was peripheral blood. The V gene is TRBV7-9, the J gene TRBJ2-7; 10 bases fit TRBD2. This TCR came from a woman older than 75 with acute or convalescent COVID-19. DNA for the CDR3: TGTGCCAGCAGCCGGACTAGCGGAAGCTACGAGCAGTACTTC. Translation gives CASSRTSGSYEQYF.